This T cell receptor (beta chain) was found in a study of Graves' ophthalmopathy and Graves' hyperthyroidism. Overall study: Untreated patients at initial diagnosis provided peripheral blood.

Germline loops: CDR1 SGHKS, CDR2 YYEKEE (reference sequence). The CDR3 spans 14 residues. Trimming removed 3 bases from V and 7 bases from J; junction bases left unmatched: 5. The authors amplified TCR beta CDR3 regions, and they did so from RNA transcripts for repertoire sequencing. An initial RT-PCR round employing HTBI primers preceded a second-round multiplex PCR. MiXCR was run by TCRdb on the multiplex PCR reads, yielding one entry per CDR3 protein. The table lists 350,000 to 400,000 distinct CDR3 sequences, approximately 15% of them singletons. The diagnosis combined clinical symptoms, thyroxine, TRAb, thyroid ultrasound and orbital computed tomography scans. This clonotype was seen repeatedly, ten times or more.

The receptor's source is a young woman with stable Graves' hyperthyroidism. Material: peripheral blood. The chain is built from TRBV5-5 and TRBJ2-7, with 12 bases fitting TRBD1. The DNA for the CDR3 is TGTGCCAGCAGCTGGGGACAGGGGGCAAGTGAGCAGTACTTC. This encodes CASSWGQGASEQYF.